Presented here are 29 T cell receptor beta chains from one specimen sequenced in a study of molecular identifiers for immune sequencing clone quantification. TCRdb reanalysed the PCR reads using MiXCR and keeps one entry per CDR3 protein. Of tens of thousands of distinct CDR3 sequences in the sample, approximately 17% were seen once. The specimen was naive CD8+ T cells from blood, with Jurkat cell RNA spiked in. Noted subset: FACS-sorted CD8+CD4-CCR7+CD45RA+ naive T cells. The receptor set was obtained from a human donor in good health. Some libraries in this study had Jurkat cell RNA spiked in.

At least ten counts were recorded for this clonotype. J is TRBJ2-5 and V is TRBV5-4, with D possibly TRBD2 on 5 matching bases. V shed 0 bases and J shed 3 bases, with 6 bases lying between them. The CDR3 runs to 13 residues. Germline V gene sequence: CDR1 SGHNT, CDR2 YYREEE (reference sequence). The CDR3 reads CASSLEAEETQYF. The CDR3 DNA follows: TGTGCCAGCAGCTTGGAAGCGGAAGAGACCCAGTACTTC.

In this sample, this clonotype turned up many times. The CDR3 loop reads CASSHASPYSSYEQYF. The DNA for the CDR3 is TGCGCCAGCAGTCACGCTAGCCCTTACAGCTCCTACGAGCAGTACTTC. V is TRBV4-1 and J is TRBJ2-7; D might be TRBD2 (5 bases). Trimming removed 6 bases from V and 0 bases from J, with 18 bases in between. Germline V gene data show CDR1 as MGHRA and CDR2 as YSYEKL. This CDR3 is built from 16 residues.

This clonotype occurred once. A much larger clone is a single base away; this may be a read error. V usage is TRBV5-1 and J usage is TRBJ2-1, with TRBD1 matching over 9 bases. This CDR3 has 14 amino acids. V shed 4 bases and J 9 bases; nucleotides not matched to a gene: 8. CDR1 is SGHRS, CDR2 YFSETQ, per germline. The CDR3 coding sequence is TGCGCCAGCAGCCTTACAGGGGGCGCATTTGAGCAGTTCTTC. Residues: CASSLTGGAFEQFF. The complete variable domain, with remaining parts taken from reference TRBV5-1 and TRBJ2-1, reads KAGVTQTPRYLIKTRGQQVTLSCSPISGHRSVSWYQQTPGQGLQFLFEYFSETQRNKGNFPGRFSGRQFSNSRSEMNVSTLELGDSALYLCASSLTGGAFEQFFGPGTRLTVL.

This clonotype was seen ten or more times. CDR3 region: CATSPGSGSFTYNEQFF. The CDR3 region has the DNA TGTGCCACCAGTCCAGGTAGCGGGAGTTTCACCTACAATGAGCAGTTCTTC. This sequence joins TRBV24-1 and TRBJ2-1, with 9 bases matching TRBD2. This CDR3 has 17 residues. CDR1 KGHDR and CDR2 SFDVKD come from the germline V gene. The V and J ends lost 6 bases and 2 bases, in that order; junction bases with no gene match: 10.

This clonotype showed up many times. The chain recombines TRBV6-2 or TRBV6-3 with TRBJ2-7; D might be TRBD1 (5 bases). CDR1 MNHEY and CDR2 SVGEGT come from the germline V gene. Trimming removed 2 bases from V and 7 bases from J, with 12 bases in between. The CDR3 consists of 13 residues. CDR3 sequence reads: CASSYTTAWEQYF. The CDR3 DNA is TGTGCCAGCAGTTACACGACAGCTTGGGAGCAGTACTTC.

At least ten counts were recorded for this clonotype. The chain joins TRBV24-1 to TRBJ2-3; no clear D. Germline V gene lookup returns CDR1 KGHDR and CDR2 SFDVKD. Trimming pared 6 bases from V and 4 bases from J, leaving 13 bases between. CDR3 length equals 14 residues. The CDR3 nucleotides read TGTGCCACCAGTACCAGACCCCCGCCAGATACGCAGTATTTT. Encoded protein: CATSTRPPPDTQYF.

This clonotype was seen many times. The chain uses TRBV12-3 or TRBV12-4 and TRBJ2-1; D is perhaps TRBD1 (6 bases). V gave up 4 bases and J gave up 9 bases, with 13 bases separating them. The CDR3 extends over 13 amino acids. Here the CDR3 DNA reads TGTGCCAGCAGTTCTAGTCGGACAGCTGAGCAGTTCTTC. Translating gives CASSSSRTAEQFF.

This clonotype was counted many times. The chain links TRBV7-9 to TRBJ1-1; D remains ambiguous. This CDR3 comprises 14 residues. Per germline, CDR1 SEHNR and CDR2 FQNEAQ (reference sequence). V shed 9 bases and J shed 4 bases, with 18 bases lying between them. The CDR3 reads CASRPPKGSTEAFF. CDR3 in DNA: TGTGCCAGTCGCCCCCCTAAGGGAAGCACTGAAGCTTTCTTT.

In this sample, this clonotype is medium-sized (0.01 to 0.1%). The V and J genes are TRBV2 and TRBJ2-2; TRBD1 agrees at 8 bases. Trimming removed 6 bases from V and 4 bases from J; junction bases left unmatched: 7. The germline CDR1 and CDR2 sequences are SNHLY and FYNNEI. This CDR3 has 15 residues. CDR3: CASRPGQAVTGELFF. The CDR3 DNA reads as TGTGCCAGCAGACCGGGACAGGCGGTCACCGGGGAGCTGTTTTTT.

This chain links TRBV28 with TRBJ2-7, with D unclear. V dropped 2 bases and J dropped 1 base, with 12 bases sitting between them. The CDR3 spans 15 residues. Germline loops: CDR1 MDHEN, CDR2 SYDVKM. The CDR3, as DNA: TGTGCCAGCAGTTTAGGTAGGGTAGAATCCTACGAGCAGTACTTC. Translating gives CASSLGRVESYEQYF.

Concerning this clonotype: Since a much larger clone is just one base distant, this may be a read error. This rearrangement joins TRBV28 to TRBJ1-1; TRBD1 matches 7 bases. CDR1 and CDR2 (germline): MDHEN, SYDVKM. The junction had 13 bases not matched to a gene; V was cut back by 3 bases and J by 0 bases. The CDR3 is made up of 18 amino acids. The CDR3 spells CASSLKRDSFGMNTEAFF. CDR3 DNA: TGTGCCAGCAGTTTGAAACGGGACAGCTTCGGAATGAACACTGAAGCTTTCTTT.

The V gene is TRBV12-5, the J gene TRBJ2-5; D gene unclear. The V and J ends lost 1 base and 3 bases respectively, with 6 bases between them. The germline V gene encodes CDR1 LGHNT and CDR2 FRNRAP. The CDR3 loop spans 13 amino acids. The CDR3 here is CASGLALEETQYF. The DNA for the CDR3 is TGTGCTAGTGGTTTGGCCCTAGAAGAGACCCAGTACTTC.

This clonotype was recorded at least ten times. This chain links TRBV5-1 with TRBJ2-7; 10 bases map to TRBD2. Germline V gene lookup returns CDR1 SGHRS and CDR2 YFSETQ. The CDR3 covers 18 residues. After removal of 0 bases from V and 2 bases from J, the junction contained 11 bases not matched to a gene. CDR3 nucleotide sequence: TGCGCCAGCAGCTTGGTGGTAGCGGGAGGCTATATTCCCTACGAGCAGTACTTC. Its protein is CASSLVVAGGYIPYEQYF.

This clonotype was seen ten or more times. V usage is TRBV6-2 or TRBV6-3 and J usage is TRBJ2-7, with no clear D. Germline loops: CDR1 MNHEY, CDR2 SVGEGT. The CDR3 is 18 amino acids. The ends were cut back, 2 bases at V and 0 bases at J, with 20 bases in the middle. As DNA, the CDR3 is TGTGCCAGCAGTTACGACCGTTTGTTTCCCTCGAGCTCCTACGAGCAGTACTTC. Protein: CASSYDRLFPSSSYEQYF.

This clonotype was counted many times. This chain connects TRBV11-2 to TRBJ2-1; D is possibly TRBD2 (6 bases). In germline, CDR1 is SGHAT, CDR2 FQNNGV. The ends were cut back, 0 bases at V and 9 bases at J, with 12 bases in the middle. The CDR3 consists of 14 residues. CDR3 in DNA: TGTGCCAGCAGCTTAGATCCTAGCGATGGTGAGCAGTTCTTC. Protein product: CASSLDPSDGEQFF.

This clonotype was seen ten or more times. The chain uses TRBV28 and TRBJ2-7; 8 bases match TRBD1. V shed 3 bases and J 6 bases; nucleotides not matched to a gene: 4. The CDR3 has 13 residues. CDR1 MDHEN and CDR2 SYDVKM come from the germline V gene. The CDR3 bases are TGTGCCAGCAGTTTTCAGGGGGCGCGCGAGCAGTACTTC. It encodes CASSFQGAREQYF.

This clonotype was counted at least ten times. V and J are TRBV6-2 or TRBV6-3 and TRBJ2-2; D is perhaps TRBD2 (5 bases). Germline assignment: CDR1 MNHEY and CDR2 SVGEGT. The CDR3 has 14 amino acids. Trimming pared 4 bases from V and 5 bases from J, leaving 11 bases between. CDR3 nucleotide sequence: TGTGCCAGCAGTTCTGGGAGTTGGACCGGGGAGCTGTTTTTT. Its translation is CASSSGSWTGELFF.

About this clonotype: A much larger clonotype is one base distant, so this may be a read error. The rearrangement links TRBV20-1 to TRBJ2-3, with 10 bases aligning to TRBD2. This CDR3 contains 18 residues. Trimming cost V 6 bases and J 4 bases; bases outside gene matches: 19. CDR1 is DFQATT, CDR2 SNEGSKA, per germline (reference sequence). Here the CDR3 DNA reads TGCAGTGCCGGATATGGGGCCGGGCCTAGCGGGAGTGCAGATACGCAGTATTTT. Amino acid sequence: CSAGYGAGPSGSADTQYF.

In its sample, this clonotype was seen many times. The rearrangement links TRBV4-1 to TRBJ1-2; 9 positions agree with TRBD1. V was clipped by 4 bases and J by 4 bases; unmatched bases: 13. Germline loops: CDR1 MGHRA, CDR2 YSYEKL. The CDR3 sequence is 17 residues long. CDR3 sequence (DNA): TGCGCCAGCAGCCCGTTTTTCCCGGGACAGGGTCTCTATGGCTACACCTTC. This sequence encodes CASSPFFPGQGLYGYTF.

This chain joins TRBV15 and TRBJ1-1; 9 bases are a match to TRBD1. V lost 7 bases to trimming and J lost 3 bases; unmatched junction nucleotides: 6. Germline CDR1 is LNHNV and CDR2 is YYDKDF (reference sequence). The CDR3 runs to 14 residues. CDR3: CATMDRGEDTEAFF. The CDR3 region has the DNA TGTGCCACCATGGACAGGGGAGAGGACACTGAAGCTTTCTTT.

At least ten counts were recorded for this clonotype. V is TRBV7-2 and J is TRBJ2-7, with D possibly matching TRBD2 (5 bases). CDR1 SGHTA and CDR2 FQGNSA come from the germline V gene. The V gene lost 8 bases and the J gene lost 3 bases, with 20 bases spanning the gap. The length of the CDR3 is 15 residues. CDR3 amino acids: CASSLREIAFYEQYF. CDR3 bases: TGTGCCAGCTCTCTCCGGGAAATAGCGTTCTACGAGCAGTACTTC. The entire variable domain, with the rest obtained from reference TRBV7-2 and TRBJ2-7, is as follows: GAGVSQSPSNKVTEKGKDVELRCDPISGHTALYWYRQSLGQGLEFLIYFQGNSAPDKSGLPSDRFSAERTGGSVSTLTIQRTQQEDSAVYLCASSLREIAFYEQYFGPGTRLTVT.

This clonotype showed up many times. The chain combines TRBV11-1 with TRBJ2-7; D uncertain. The germline V and J ends were trimmed by 3 bases and 3 bases, with 15 bases remaining between them. The CDR3 totals 15 residues. In germline, CDR1 is SGHAT, CDR2 FQDESV (reference sequence). The CDR3 nucleotides are TGTGCCAGCAGCTTTCGCGGAAGGTCGAGCTACGAGCAGTACTTC. Translated: CASSFRGRSSYEQYF.

This clonotype counts as medium-sized. The genes are TRBV6-1 and TRBJ2-3; perhaps TRBD1 as D (5 bases). The CDR3 spans 13 residues. V was clipped by 2 bases and J by 6 bases, with 9 bases between them. Germline values: CDR1 MNHNS, CDR2 SASEGT. CDR3 residues: CASSEYRTDTQYF. As DNA, the CDR3 is TGTGCCAGCAGTGAATACAGGACGGATACGCAGTATTTT.

This clonotype appeared a few times. V and J are TRBV7-9 and TRBJ2-1; D uncertain. The CDR3 runs 13 residues. Trimming took 5 bases from V and 4 from J, leaving 9 bases between them. CDR1 SEHNR and CDR2 FQNEAQ come from the germline V gene (reference sequence). CDR3 in amino acids: CASSQAAYNEQFF. CDR3 DNA: TGTGCCAGCAGCCAGGCAGCATACAATGAGCAGTTCTTC.

This clonotype is medium-sized by share. The chain uses TRBV6-2 or TRBV6-3 and TRBJ1-1, with D unclear. The CDR3 consists of 12 residues. Germline lookup yields CDR1 MNHEY and CDR2 SVGEGT. V was pared by 2 bases and J by 1 base, with 2 bases between. This chain's CDR3 is CASSYPNTEAFF. The DNA of the CDR3 is TGTGCCAGCAGTTACCCGAACACTGAAGCTTTCTTT.

Many counts were recorded for this clonotype. The chain combines TRBV19 with TRBJ1-1; possibly TRBD1 for D (5 bases). Germline V gene sequence: CDR1 LNHDA, CDR2 SQIVND (reference sequence). V was pared by 8 bases and J by 3 bases, with 10 bases between. The CDR3 covers 12 residues. CDR3 coding DNA: TGTGCCAGTGGAGAGGGGCACACTGAAGCTTTCTTT. Amino acids: CASGEGHTEAFF.

This clonotype is classed as medium-sized. The CDR3 bases are TGCGCCAGCAGCTCAGGGTCTGAAGCTTTCTTT. Its translation is CASSSGSEAFF. The chain links TRBV5-1 to TRBJ1-1, with D tentatively TRBD1 (5 bases). This CDR3 comprises 11 residues. V lost 3 bases, J lost 6 bases, and 6 bases lay in between. The germline CDR1 and CDR2 sequences are SGHRS and YFSETQ.

With respect to this clonotype: At one of its ends the junction is not consistent with the germline gene, which may arise from a read error. V gene TRBV4-3 combines with J gene TRBJ2-3; no firm D call. Germline assignment: CDR1 LGHNA and CDR2 YSLEER. The CDR3 is made up of 14 amino acids. CDR3 residues: CTSSPGLTQQAQYF. As DNA, the CDR3 is TGCACCAGCAGCCCCGGCCTTACGCAGCAGGCGCAGTATTTT.

This clonotype has ten or more counts. The genes are TRBV7-9 and TRBJ2-5; TRBD1 might be the D (6 bases). The CDR3 has 16 amino acids. Between the trimmed V and J ends, which lost 6 bases and 2 bases, there was a span of 19 bases. Germline V gene sequence: CDR1 SEHNR, CDR2 FQNEAQ (reference sequence). The CDR3 here is CASRPKEPGQQETQYF. CDR3 DNA sequence: TGTGCCAGCAGGCCAAAGGAGCCGGGACAACAAGAGACCCAGTACTTC.